This T cell receptor (beta chain) is drawn from a study of Graves' ophthalmopathy and Graves' hyperthyroidism. Study conclusions and caveats: Progression of ophthalmopathy was predicted by the model with 70% to 71% sensitivity and less than 85% specificity. Cross-validated, the 13-signature model showed 87.88%/81.08% sensitivity/specificity, and 80%/75% in the test set.

Amplification from RNA transcripts yielded the TCR beta CDR3 regions. Investigators did first-round RT-PCR with HTBI primers, then second-round multiplex PCR. From the multiplex PCR reads, TCRdb called clonotypes with MiXCR, one entry per CDR3 protein. The data hold fewer than 650,000 distinct CDR3 sequences, with about 24% observed a single time. This CDR3 spans 11 amino acids. V lost 3 bases and J 4 bases, leaving 3 bases between the germline ends. This clonotype was observed many times. Its specificity is not known. V is TRBV12-3 or TRBV12-4 and J is TRBJ1-2, with D uncertain. Input material: peripheral blood. This clonotype was obtained from a woman aged 18-30 years with stable Graves' hyperthyroidism. Some clones in this sample may be carry-over from other donors' samples. CDR3 sequence reads: CASSFIYGYTF. As DNA, the CDR3 is TGTGCCAGCAGTTTTATCTATGGCTACACCTTC.